These 30 T cell receptor beta chains were all obtained from the same sample, sequenced in a study of blood T cell repertoires in COVID-19. Method: immunoSEQ multiplex PCR; TCRdb's copy keeps in-frame clones and lacks some. This sample has around 3,000 clones, with roughly nine tenths found just once. Sequenced material: peripheral blood. The receptors here all came from a human donor with active COVID-19. The donor label of this sample is uncertain.

This clone is a singleton in its sample. The V call is TRBV5-1, the J call TRBJ2-2; TRBD1 agrees at 9 bases. The germline V gene encodes CDR1 SGHRS and CDR2 YFSETQ. V was clipped by 7 bases and J by 2 bases; unmatched bases: 9. This CDR3 has 16 residues. The CDR3 is CASRSRDRVNTGELFF. CDR3 in DNA: TGCGCCAGCCGCTCGAGGGACAGGGTCAACACCGGGGAGCTGTTTTTT.

The rearrangement joins TRBV5-6 to TRBJ2-7; D perhaps matches TRBD2 (6 bases). Between the trimmed V and J ends, which lost 7 bases and 3 bases, there was a span of 14 bases. This CDR3 spans 13 amino acids. CDR1 SGHDT and CDR2 YYEEEE come from the germline V gene. Written as DNA, the CDR3 is TGTGCCAGCTCCCAAGGGCGGGGCTACGAGCAGTACTTC. This encodes CASSQGRGYEQYF.

This clone was seen just once. The rearrangement joins TRBV27 to TRBJ2-6, with 7 bases that match TRBD1. Per the germline V gene, CDR1 is MNHEY and CDR2 is SMNVEV (reference sequence). This CDR3 is 16 amino acids long. Losses at the gene ends were 6 bases for V and 1 base for J; bases not matched to a gene: 6. In DNA form, the CDR3 reads TGTGCCAGCAGCCGACGACAGGGATCTGGGGCCAACGTCCTGACTTTC. Translation: CASSRRQGSGANVLTF.

The chain employs TRBV5-6 and TRBJ2-7; 11 nucleotides agree with TRBD1. Germline-derived CDR1 and CDR2 are SGHDT and YYEEEE. The CDR3 has 19 amino acids. V shed 4 bases and J 6 bases; nucleotides not matched to a gene: 21. CDR3 sequence reads: CASSPPRTGGEVSHPEQYF. In DNA form, the CDR3 reads TGTGCCAGCAGCCCACCCCGGACAGGGGGCGAGGTTTCTCATCCCGAGCAGTACTTC.

This chain connects TRBV19 to TRBJ2-1; 9 positions agree with TRBD1. The CDR3 consists of 14 residues. J was trimmed by 8 bases and V by 3 bases; bases with no gene match: 5. CDR1 and CDR2 from the germline V gene are LNHDA and SQIVND (reference sequence). This chain's CDR3 is CASSMWDRDDEQFF. CDR3 coding DNA: TGTGCCAGTAGTATGTGGGACAGGGACGATGAGCAGTTCTTC.

The gene calls are TRBV21-1 and TRBJ1-5. TRBV21-1 is a listed pseudogene. The CDR3 contains 16 residues. In DNA form, the CDR3 reads TGTGCCAGCAGCAAAGTCGGAGTTTATAGCAATCAGCCCCAGCATTTT. Protein product: CASSKVGVYSNQPQHF.

The J gene is TRBJ2-1, the V gene TRBV9, with a weak D call TRBD2 (6 bases). With 2 bases removed from V and 6 bases from J, the gap between germline ends came to 12 bases. Germline CDR1 SGDLS, CDR2 YYNGEE. This CDR3 spans 14 amino acids. CDR3 amino acids: CASSVGSTANEQFF. The CDR3 nucleotides read TGTGCCAGCAGCGTCGGGAGTACGGCCAATGAGCAGTTCTTC.

The chain uses TRBV5-1 and TRBJ2-7; 8 bases are shared with TRBD1. Looked up from germline, CDR1 is SGHRS and CDR2 is YFSETQ. This CDR3 is built from 17 residues. The V segment lost 0 bases and the J segment 6 bases; nucleotides outside the gene matches: 14. CDR3 nucleotides: TGCGCCAGCAGCTTGGACAGGGGGAGTTTCTTTAGTAGCGAGCAGTACGTC. Its translation is CASSLDRGSFFSSEQYV.

The J gene is TRBJ1-2, the V gene TRBV4-3; tentatively, D is TRBD1 (5 bases). V was shortened by 1 base and J by 1 base, with 13 bases between the two germline ends. Germline V gene sequence: CDR1 LGHNA, CDR2 YSLEER. The CDR3 has 16 amino acids. The CDR3, as DNA: TGCGCCAGCAGCCAAGCAGGTGCAGGGAATAACTATGGCTACACCTTC. Protein: CASSQAGAGNNYGYTF.

The V and J genes are TRBV21-1 and TRBJ2-1; TRBD2 reflects the table's D call only, with no check against the DNA. TRBV21-1 is designated a pseudogene. The CDR3 loop spans 19 amino acids. The CDR3 reads CASSKNPSGALSSYNEQFF. The CDR3 DNA reads as TGTGCCAGCAGCAAAAACCCTAGCGGAGCCCTAAGCTCCTACAATGAGCAGTTCTTC.

The chain uses TRBV6-5 and TRBJ2-7; a weak D match, TRBD1 (5 bases). Trimming cost V 2 bases and J 3 bases, with 8 bases left between them. CDR3 length: 13 residues. The germline gives CDR1 MNHEY, CDR2 SVGAGI. The CDR3 DNA reads TGTGCCAGCAGTTACAGGGGTGACTACGAGCAGTACTTC. As protein: CASSYRGDYEQYF.

The rearrangement uses TRBV5-8 and TRBJ1-4, with 7 bases identical to TRBD1. The CDR3 contains 14 residues. V was pared by 4 bases and J by 7 bases, with 7 bases of the junction left unmatched. The germline V gene has CDR1 SGHTS and CDR2 YDEGEE. CDR3 in DNA: TGTGCCAGCAGCACGACAGGGTCGGGTGAAAAACTGTTTTTT. This codes for CASSTTGSGEKLFF.

This clone occurred a few times. V gene TRBV4-2 combines with J gene TRBJ2-1, with unresolved D. The V gene lost 5 bases and the J gene lost 2 bases, with 7 bases spanning the gap. This CDR3 comprises 13 residues. Germline V gene lookup returns CDR1 LGHNA and CDR2 YNFKEQ. The chain's CDR3 is CASSTPAYNEQFF. The CDR3 nucleotides are TGTGCCAGCAGCACCCCGGCCTACAATGAGCAGTTCTTC.

This clone was observed a handful of times. The rearrangement uses TRBV3-1 (or the pseudogene TRBV3-2) and TRBJ1-6, with 8 bases matching TRBD1. The CDR3 runs to 15 residues. Germline-derived CDR1 and CDR2 are LGHDT and YNNKEL (reference sequence). The J segment lost 10 bases and the V segment lost 4 bases, leaving 9 bases of the junction unmatched. The CDR3 DNA reads as TGTGCCAGCAGCCCTACAGGACAGGGACGATCACCCCTCCACTTT. Encoded protein: CASSPTGQGRSPLHF.

The chain couples TRBV4-2 to TRBJ1-2; D perhaps matches TRBD1 (5 bases). V lost 3 bases and J 4 bases, leaving 15 bases between the germline ends. The CDR3 contains 15 residues. Germline CDR1 and CDR2: LGHNA and YNFKEQ. CDR3 sequence reads: CASSQGVGGVYGYTF. As DNA, the CDR3 is TGTGCCAGCAGCCAGGGGGTGGGGGGAGTCTATGGCTACACCTTC.

This sequence joins TRBV7-9 and TRBJ2-1; TRBD1 matches 8 bases. V lost 1 base, J lost 6 bases, and 5 bases stayed unmatched. Germline V CDR1 and CDR2: SEHNR, FQNEAQ (reference sequence). The CDR3 length is 15 residues. CDR3 sequence reads: CASSLGQGRINEQFF. CDR3 nucleotide sequence: TGTGCCAGCAGCTTAGGACAGGGGAGGATCAATGAGCAGTTCTTC.

V usage is TRBV2 and J usage is TRBJ2-7; D remains unclear. The V end was cut by 2 bases, the J end by 1 base, with 3 bases between. This CDR3 has 12 residues. Germline-derived CDR1 and CDR2 are SNHLY and FYNNEI. CDR3 sequence reads: CASSESSYEQYF. In DNA form, the CDR3 reads TGTGCCAGCAGTGAATCGTCCTACGAGCAGTACTTC.

This clone was counted a single time. The chain combines TRBV30 with TRBJ2-3, with D unresolved. Between the trimmed V and J ends, which lost 2 bases and 6 bases, there was a span of 9 bases. CDR1 GTSNPN and CDR2 SVGIG come from the germline V gene (reference sequence). The CDR3 length is 12 residues. This chain's CDR3 is CAWSPSEDTQYF. CDR3 sequence (DNA): TGTGCCTGGAGTCCTAGTGAGGATACGCAGTATTTT.

The chain has TRBV5-4 and TRBJ2-6; 8 nucleotides match TRBD1. The CDR3 has 17 amino acids. Germline V gene lookup returns CDR1 SGHNT and CDR2 YYREEE (reference sequence). V lost 3 bases to trimming and J lost 3 bases; unmatched junction nucleotides: 8. The CDR3 loop is CASSSPGQGGGANVLTF. CDR3 sequence (DNA): TGTGCCAGCAGCTCGCCCGGACAGGGAGGTGGGGCCAACGTCCTGACTTTC.

The chain joins TRBV28 to TRBJ1-6; weak D call: TRBD1 (6 bases). V was clipped by 8 bases and J by 6 bases, with 11 bases between them. The CDR3 sequence is 13 residues long. The V gene's germline CDR1 is MDHEN and CDR2 SYDVKM. The CDR3 loop is CASSGGANSPLHF. The CDR3 DNA follows: TGTGCCAGCTCCGGGGGGGCTAATTCACCCCTCCACTTT.

The V call is TRBV5-5, the J call TRBJ2-1; 9 bases line up with TRBD2. The CDR3 runs to 15 residues. Looked up from germline, CDR1 is SGHKS and CDR2 is YYEKEE (reference sequence). V lost 3 bases, J lost 9 bases, and 10 bases stayed unmatched. The CDR3 sequence is CASSWGGLANFEQFF. The CDR3 nucleotides read TGTGCCAGCAGCTGGGGCGGACTAGCGAACTTTGAGCAGTTCTTC.

The chain carries TRBV14 and TRBJ1-5, with a possible D match to TRBD1 (6 bases). Germline V CDR1 and CDR2: SGHDN, FVKESK. The CDR3 is 18 residues long. The V end lost 5 bases, the J end lost 2 bases, and 22 bases lay between the germline ends. The CDR3 loop is CASSSPGGRPQCNQPQHF. The CDR3, as DNA: TGTGCCAGCAGCTCACCCGGGGGGCGCCCACAATGCAATCAGCCCCAGCATTTT.

This sequence joins TRBV27 and TRBJ1-1; D is undetermined. V shed 5 bases and J shed 4 bases, with 11 bases lying between them. The CDR3 totals 13 residues. Germline lookup yields CDR1 MNHEY and CDR2 SMNVEV (reference sequence). As DNA, the CDR3 is TGTGCCAGCAGTCCTCGGGAGGGCACTGAAGCTTTCTTT. Protein sequence: CASSPREGTEAFF.

The J gene is TRBJ2-4, the V gene TRBV20-1; tentative D call: TRBD2 (6 bases). This CDR3 is 15 amino acids long. The V gene lost 3 bases and the J gene lost 0 bases, with 12 bases spanning the gap. CDR1 is DFQATT and CDR2 is SNEGSKA in the germline V gene (reference sequence). The DNA for the CDR3 is TGCAGTGCTAGTCCCTGGGACTTAGCCAAAAACATTCAGTACTTC. Its protein product is CSASPWDLAKNIQYF.

V is TRBV29-1 and J is TRBJ1-1; a weak D match, TRBD1 (6 bases). V gave up 6 bases and J gave up 0 bases, with 14 bases separating them. Germline CDR1 is SQVTM and CDR2 is ANQGSEA. This CDR3 is 14 amino acids long. Here the CDR3 reads CSVKDSYMNTEAFF. CDR3 sequence (DNA): TGCAGCGTAAAGGACAGTTACATGAACACTGAAGCTTTCTTT.

This chain joins TRBV11-2 and TRBJ1-3; D is perhaps TRBD1 (6 bases). Germline values: CDR1 SGHAT, CDR2 FQNNGV. The V gene lost 2 bases and the J gene lost 0 bases, with 8 bases spanning the gap. The CDR3 covers 15 residues. CDR3 DNA sequence: TGTGCCAGCAGCTTACAGGGGAACTCTGGAAACACCATATATTTT. Amino acid sequence: CASSLQGNSGNTIYF.

This rearrangement joins TRBV11-2 to TRBJ2-7, with D uncertain. V shed 5 bases and J shed 3 bases, with 5 bases lying between them. Germline-derived CDR1 and CDR2 are SGHAT and FQNNGV. The CDR3 contains 11 residues. The CDR3 bases are TGTGCCAGCAGCCGGGTCTACGAGCAGTACTTC. This encodes CASSRVYEQYF.

This chain links TRBV18 with TRBJ2-7; TRBD2 matches 13 bases. V was pared by 4 bases and J by 6 bases, with 12 bases of the junction left unmatched. This CDR3 is built from 17 residues. The germline V gene encodes CDR1 KGHSH and CDR2 LQKENI. The CDR3 is CASSLSGTSGNRGEQYV. The CDR3 DNA sequence: TGTGCCAGCTCACTTTCCGGGACTAGCGGGAATAGAGGCGAGCAGTACGTC.

This clone was recorded a few times. V and J are TRBV5-5 and TRBJ2-7; 7 positions match TRBD2. Per the germline V gene, CDR1 is SGHKS and CDR2 is YYEKEE (reference sequence). The CDR3 runs 14 residues. The ends lost 9 bases at V and 2 bases at J; junction bases unmatched: 11. The CDR3 protein is CATKAASGTYEQYF. CDR3 coding DNA: TGTGCCACTAAAGCGGCTAGCGGAACCTACGAGCAGTACTTC.

CDR3 DNA sequence: TGTGCCACCGGGTCGGGAAACACCATATATTTT. Translation gives CATGSGNTIYF. V and J are TRBV2 and TRBJ1-3; the D is unclear. The CDR3 extends over 11 amino acids. Germline CDR1 SNHLY, CDR2 FYNNEI. The V end was cut by 10 bases, the J end by 4 bases, with 8 bases between. The whole variable domain, remainder taken from reference TRBV2 and TRBJ1-3, is EPEVTQTPSHQVTQMGQEVILRCVPISNHLYFYWYRQILGQKVEFLVSFYNNEISEKSEIFDDQFSVERPDGSNFTLKIRSTKLEDSAMYFCATGSGNTIYFGEGSWLTVV.